This T cell receptor beta chain was recovered during a study of CD8+ T cells in alopecia areata. Across the whole study: At a dose of 5 to 10 mg twice daily, oral tofacitinib was given to treated patients. The study's findings and limits: Affected lesional scalp, above all in alopecia totalis/universalis, was more clonal than normal scalp.

Alopecia areata patients provided lesional scalp punch biopsies and peripheral blood, both collected for the study. RNA extraction and reverse transcription yielded cDNA as sequencing template. Sequenced by immunoSEQ multiplex PCR; TCRdb stores in-frame clones only, minus some. This sample carries 250,000 or so clones, less than 80% of them seen once, and the ten largest clones take under 1.5%. The length of the CDR3 is 16 residues. Germline CDR1 is SGDLS and CDR2 is YYNGEE. Worth noting for this clone: The antigen is unknown.

The receptor's source is a human donor with alopecia areata. The chain is built from TRBV9 and TRBJ2-5; unclear D gene. The J call is in doubt because the DNA end fits TRBJ2-7 better. Material: CD4+ T cells sorted from blood, obtained at week 0. CDR3 nucleotides: TGTGCCAGCAGCGTAGCCTCGGGCGGCCCCAGGTACGAGCAGTACTTC. Amino acids: CASSVASGGPRYEQYF.